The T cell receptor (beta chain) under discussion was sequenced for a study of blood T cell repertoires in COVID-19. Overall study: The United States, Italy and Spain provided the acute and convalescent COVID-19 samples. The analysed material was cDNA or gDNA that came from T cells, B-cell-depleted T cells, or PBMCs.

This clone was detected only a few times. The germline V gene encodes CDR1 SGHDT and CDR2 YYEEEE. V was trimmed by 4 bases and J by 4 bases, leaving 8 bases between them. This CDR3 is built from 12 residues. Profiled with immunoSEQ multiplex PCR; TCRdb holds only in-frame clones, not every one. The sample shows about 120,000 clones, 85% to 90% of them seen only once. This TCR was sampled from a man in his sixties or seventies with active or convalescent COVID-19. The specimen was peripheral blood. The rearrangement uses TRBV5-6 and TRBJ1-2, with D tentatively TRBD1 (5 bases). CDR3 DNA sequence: TGTGCCAGCAGCGACAGTTCCTATGGCTACACCTTC. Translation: CASSDSSYGYTF.